Listed below are T cell receptor beta chains from one sample, sequenced in a study of T-cell reconstitution after alpha-beta-depleted transplantation in children. MiXCR was run by TCRdb on the PCR reads, yielding one entry per CDR3 protein. This sample has some 840,000 distinct CDR3 sequences, with approximately 15% found just once. The source was PBMCs, mostly from graft donor cells, collected 360 days after TCRalphabeta/CD19-depleted stem cell transplant. These receptor sequences come from a male patient under 18 who had a stem cell transplant for acute lymphoblastic leukemia, so the T cells may come from the graft donor. Both conserved end residues are part of each CDR3. The order of the fields is D gene, V gene, CDR3 length, J gene, clone size, CDR3 protein, CDR3 DNA. The D gene is left open where the match is weak. Part of the rows lack a size; the others show once, few, many or a class for expanded clones.

TRBD2	TRBV11-2	18	TRBJ2-3	.	CASSLRGLAGAGTDTQYF	TGTGCCAGCAGCCTTAGGGGACTAGCGGGAGCCGGCACAGATACGCAGTATTTT
TRBD2	TRBV7-3	15	TRBJ2-7	.	CASSIYLAGPYEQYF	TGTGCCAGCAGCATATACCTAGCGGGGCCTTACGAGCAGTACTTC
TRBD2	TRBV2	17	TRBJ2-1	few	CASSRLAATRSYNEQFF	TGTGCCAGCAGTAGACTAGCGGCAACCCGCTCCTACAATGAGCAGTTCTTC
TRBD2	TRBV24-1	15	TRBJ2-1	few	CATSRVAGARNEQFF	TGTGCCACCAGTCGGGTAGCGGGAGCTAGGAATGAGCAGTTCTTC
.	TRBV7-8	17	TRBJ2-1	few	CASSHIRIGSSYNEQFF	TGTGCCAGCAGCCACATACGGATTGGGAGCTCCTACAATGAGCAGTTCTTC
.	TRBV5-4	14	TRBJ2-5	.	CASSLHGFQETQYF	TGTGCCAGCAGCTTACACGGGTTCCAAGAGACCCAGTACTTC
TRBD2	TRBV7-8	18	TRBJ2-3	.	CASSSRLAGGPGTDTQYF	TGTGCCAGCAGCTCCCGACTAGCGGGAGGGCCGGGGACAGATACGCAGTATTTT
.	TRBV24-1	14	TRBJ1-5	few	CATSEPGSNQPQHF	TGTGCCACCAGTGAGCCAGGTAGCAATCAGCCCCAGCATTTT
.	TRBV7-9	16	TRBJ1-3	few	CASSLKVAAPGNTIYF	TGTGCCAGCAGCTTAAAGGTGGCAGCGCCAGGAAACACCATATATTTT
TRBD2	TRBV3-1	15	TRBJ2-5	.	CASSHLAGVKETQYF	TGTGCCAGCAGCCATCTAGCGGGAGTAAAGGAGACCCAGTACTTC
.	TRBV7-3	15	TRBJ2-2	.	CASSLRAGDVGELFF	TGTGCCAGCAGCTTAAGGGCAGGGGACGTCGGGGAGCTGTTTTTT
.	TRBV9	14	TRBJ1-1	many	CASSVGAVYTEAFF	TGTGCCAGCAGCGTAGGGGCAGTCTACACTGAAGCTTTCTTT
TRBD1	TRBV25-1	14	TRBJ1-2	many	CASTATGFGTGYTF	TGTGCCAGCACCGCGACAGGGTTCGGGACAGGCTACACCTTC
.	TRBV29-1	12	TRBJ1-2	few	CSATQWEDGYTF	TGCAGCGCCACTCAGTGGGAAGATGGCTACACCTTC
.	TRBV11-2	19	TRBJ1-2	.	CASRPVLVPSTGKSYGYTF	TGTGCCAGCAGGCCAGTGTTGGTCCCTTCTACAGGGAAATCCTATGGCTACACCTTC